One and the same sample provided the 15 T cell receptor beta chains below, sequenced in a study of T cells in Graves' hyperthyroidism and ophthalmopathy (dated by TCRdb to about 2019). Libraries were built with multiplex PCR. TCRdb shows the sequencer as Illumina HiSeq 2000. Amplification of TCR beta CDR3 regions was carried out from RNA transcripts. A first-round RT-PCR of the TCR CDR3 used the HTBI primer set with the Qiagen OneStep RT-PCR kit. TCRdb trimmed the raw reads at Q25, called clones with MiXCR and kept productive beta chains. Records with the same CDR3 protein are collapsed into one entry carrying the most frequent genes and DNA. Across this sample there are around 690,000 distinct CDR3 sequences, with 17% seen only once. The biggest ten clones account for less than 20% of the sample. Sequencing input: blood. These receptors were obtained from a man aged 50-59 years with Graves' hyperthyroidism.

This clonotype occurred a few times. The chain has TRBV19 and TRBJ2-1; weak D call: TRBD1 (6 bases). Germline-derived CDR1 and CDR2 are LNHDA and SQIVND (reference sequence). The CDR3 spans 15 residues. The V gene lost 2 bases and the J gene lost 2 bases, with 10 bases spanning the gap. The CDR3: CASSIQGSAYNEQFF. The CDR3 bases are TGTGCCAGTAGTATACAGGGGTCAGCCTACAATGAGCAGTTCTTC.

This clonotype was recorded at least ten times. V is TRBV5-1 and J is TRBJ2-3; no definite D call. CDR3 size: 14 residues. The germline V gene has CDR1 SGHRS and CDR2 YFSETQ. The V end was cut by 0 bases, the J end by 0 bases, with 5 bases between. The CDR3 DNA sequence: TGCGCCAGCAGCTTGGAGCTAAGCACAGATACGCAGTATTTT. As protein: CASSLELSTDTQYF. Complete variable domain (other parts from reference TRBV5-1 and TRBJ2-3): KAGVTQTPRYLIKTRGQQVTLSCSPISGHRSVSWYQQTPGQGLQFLFEYFSETQRNKGNFPGRFSGRQFSNSRSEMNVSTLELGDSALYLCASSLELSTDTQYFGPGTRLTVL.

In its sample, this clonotype was seen many times. The chain recombines TRBV19 with TRBJ2-7; no definite D call. The CDR3 has 11 amino acids. Germline CDR1 and CDR2: LNHDA and SQIVND (reference sequence). V lost 3 bases to trimming and J lost 7 bases, with 7 bases between them. The CDR3 region is CASSIGVEQYF. CDR3 sequence (DNA): TGTGCCAGTAGTATTGGCGTTGAGCAGTACTTC.

This CDR3 reads CASSLDRARGMSEQYF. DNA for the CDR3: TGTGCCAGCAGCTTAGATCGAGCCAGGGGAATGAGCGAGCAGTACTTC. The V call is TRBV11-2, the J call TRBJ2-7; a weak D match, TRBD1 (6 bases). Germline CDR1 is SGHAT and CDR2 is FQNNGV. Trimming stripped 0 bases from V and 6 bases from J, with 18 bases between. The CDR3 length is 16 residues.

This clonotype was seen more than once but under ten times. CDR3 bases: TGTGCCAGCTCACCATCCTCGGGGGGCGCTTTCTTT. Residues: CASSPSSGGAFF. The chain is built from TRBV18 and TRBJ1-1; a possible D gene is TRBD1 (6 bases). Trimming cost V 2 bases and J 11 bases, with 12 bases left between them. The germline CDR1 and CDR2 sequences are KGHSH and LQKENI. The CDR3 spans 12 residues.

The chain employs TRBV7-9 and TRBJ2-5, with 9 bases matching TRBD2. The CDR3 is made up of 17 amino acids. Trimming cost V 3 bases and J 2 bases; bases outside gene matches: 10. The germline gives CDR1 SEHNR, CDR2 FQNEAQ (reference sequence). The CDR3 spells CASSLRTGGRGQETQYF. As DNA, the CDR3 is TGTGCCAGCAGCTTGAGGACGGGCGGGAGGGGGCAAGAGACCCAGTACTTC.

This clonotype has only a few counts. This chain links TRBV29-1 with TRBJ2-1, with D hard to call. The CDR3 has 10 amino acids. Germline V gives CDR1 SQVTM, CDR2 ANQGSEA. The V and J ends lost 6 bases and 9 bases respectively, with 9 bases between them. The CDR3 region has the DNA TGCAGCGTCAGACATACTGAGCAGTTCTTC. This translates into CSVRHTEQFF.

This clonotype was detected a few times. The rearrangement links TRBV9 to TRBJ2-3; the D gene is possibly TRBD2 (5 bases). The CDR3 runs to 15 residues. Per the germline V gene, CDR1 is SGDLS and CDR2 is YYNGEE. Trimming left V 4 bases short and J 2 bases short, with 14 bases between. The CDR3 DNA reads as TGTGCCAGCAGCAGGAGCGGCCTCCACACAGATACGCAGTATTTT. It encodes CASSRSGLHTDTQYF.

This clonotype showed up just a few times. The rearrangement joins TRBV9 to TRBJ2-2; 7 nucleotides line up with TRBD2. The germline V gene has CDR1 SGDLS and CDR2 YYNGEE. The CDR3 has 17 residues. Germline trimming cut 3 bases from V and 6 bases from J; bases unmatched to any gene: 14. This CDR3 reads CASSASPSAGVSGELFF. The CDR3 bases are TGTGCCAGCAGCGCCTCACCGTCGGCGGGAGTATCCGGGGAGCTGTTTTTT.

Many counts were recorded for this clonotype. The gene calls are TRBV2 and TRBJ2-1; the D gene is possibly TRBD2 (6 bases). This CDR3 contains 13 residues. CDR1 SNHLY and CDR2 FYNNEI come from the germline V gene. The ends were cut back, 8 bases at V and 4 bases at J, with 12 bases in the middle. The CDR3 loop reads CASGLTSYNEQFF. The CDR3 nucleotides read TGTGCCAGCGGACTGACTAGTTACAATGAGCAGTTCTTC. The entire variable domain, with the rest obtained from reference TRBV2 and TRBJ2-1, is as follows: EPEVTQTPSHQVTQMGQEVILRCVPISNHLYFYWYRQILGQKVEFLVSFYNNEISEKSEIFDDQFSVERPDGSNFTLKIRSTKLEDSAMYFCASGLTSYNEQFFGPGTRLTVL.

The rearrangement links TRBV7-3 to TRBJ2-6, with D unclear. CDR1 and CDR2 (germline): SGHTA, FQGTGA. CDR3 size: 19 residues. The ends were cut back, 1 base at V and 0 bases at J, with 16 bases in the middle. The CDR3 DNA sequence: TGTGCCAGCAGCTTAAATCCCGGGCGGAAGCTCTCTGGGGCCAACGTCCTGACTTTC. It is translated as CASSLNPGRKLSGANVLTF.

In its sample, this clonotype was seen a few times. This chain joins TRBV11-2 and TRBJ2-5; the D is unclear. The CDR3 length is 12 residues. Trimming cost V 1 base and J 5 bases, with 5 bases left between them. Germline V lookup: CDR1 SGHAT, CDR2 FQNNGV. CDR3 sequence reads: CASSLGLETQYF. The CDR3 bases are TGTGCCAGCAGCTTAGGGTTGGAGACCCAGTACTTC.

This clonotype has only a few counts. The rearrangement uses TRBV5-8 and TRBJ2-3; possible D gene TRBD2, 6 bases. From germline, CDR1 is SGHTS and CDR2 YDEGEE. Trimming removed 2 bases from V and 7 bases from J, with 17 bases in between. The CDR3 totals 15 residues. Here the CDR3 reads CASSFQQGGSYTQYF. CDR3 DNA sequence: TGTGCCAGCAGCTTTCAGCAGGGAGGCTCATATACGCAGTATTTT.

About this clonotype: This may arise from a read error, as a much more abundant clone is one base away. V and J are TRBV5-1 and TRBJ2-3; TRBD2 matches 7 bases. The CDR3 contains 15 residues. Looked up from germline, CDR1 is SGHRS and CDR2 is YFSETQ. As DNA, the CDR3 is TGCGCCAGCAGCGGATCTAGCGGACTCACAGCTACGCAGTATTTT. The encoded protein is CASSGSSGLTATQYF.

At least ten counts were recorded for this clonotype. The genes are TRBV28 and TRBJ2-2; possibly TRBD1 for D (6 bases). V was trimmed by 6 bases and J by 1 base, leaving 12 bases between them. Germline-derived CDR1 and CDR2 are MDHEN and SYDVKM. This CDR3 comprises 15 residues. CDR3 DNA: TGTGCCAGCAGAATCGGGACATTGAACACCGGGGAGCTGTTTTTT. Translated: CASRIGTLNTGELFF. The whole variable domain, filled in from reference TRBV28 and TRBJ2-2, reads DVKVTQSSRYLVKRTGEKVFLECVQDMDHENMFWYRQDPGLGLRLIYFSYDVKMKEKGDIPEGYSVSREKKERFSLILESASTNQTSMYLCASRIGTLNTGELFFGEGSRLTVL.